Listed here is a single TCR beta chain. This specimen belongs to a study of control samples from healthy donors and cancer patients. The CDR3 contains 12 residues. Germline CDR1 is LNHDA and CDR2 is SQIVND (reference sequence). Trimming left V 4 bases short and J 2 bases short, with 5 bases between. Sequencing was performed with immunoSEQ multiplex PCR; in TCRdb, only in-frame clones are kept and a portion is missing. The sample has around 180,000 clones, around 92% seen once. Sequenced input: blood. This chain links TRBV19 with TRBJ1-2; no clear D gene. This receptor was obtained from a woman between 40 and 55 years old in good health. The CDR3 bases are TGTGCCAGTAGTACGAGGAACTATGGCTACACCTTC. Amino acids: CASSTRNYGYTF.